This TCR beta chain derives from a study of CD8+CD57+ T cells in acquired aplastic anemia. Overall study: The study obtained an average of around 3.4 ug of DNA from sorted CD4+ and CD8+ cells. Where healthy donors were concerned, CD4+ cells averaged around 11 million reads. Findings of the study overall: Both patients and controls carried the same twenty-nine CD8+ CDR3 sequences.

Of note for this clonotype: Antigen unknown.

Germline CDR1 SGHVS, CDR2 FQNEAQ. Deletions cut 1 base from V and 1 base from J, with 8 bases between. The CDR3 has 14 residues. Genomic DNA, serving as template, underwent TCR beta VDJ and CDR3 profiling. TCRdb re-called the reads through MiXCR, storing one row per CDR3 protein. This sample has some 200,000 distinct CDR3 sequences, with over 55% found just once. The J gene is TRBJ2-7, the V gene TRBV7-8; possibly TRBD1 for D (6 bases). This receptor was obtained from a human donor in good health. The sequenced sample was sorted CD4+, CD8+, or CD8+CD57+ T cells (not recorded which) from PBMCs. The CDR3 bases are TGTGCCAGCAGCTTAGGACAGGAATCCTACGAGCAGTACTTC. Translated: CASSLGQESYEQYF.